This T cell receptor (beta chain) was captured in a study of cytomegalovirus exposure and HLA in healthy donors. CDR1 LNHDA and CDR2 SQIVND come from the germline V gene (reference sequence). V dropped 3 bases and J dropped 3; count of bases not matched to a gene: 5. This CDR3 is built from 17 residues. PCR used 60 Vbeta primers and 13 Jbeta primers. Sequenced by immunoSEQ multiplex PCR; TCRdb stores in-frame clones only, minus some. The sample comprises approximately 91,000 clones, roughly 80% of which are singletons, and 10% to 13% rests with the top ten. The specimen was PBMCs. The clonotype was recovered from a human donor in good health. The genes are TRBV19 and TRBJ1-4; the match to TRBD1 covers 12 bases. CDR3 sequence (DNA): TGTGCCAGTAGTATGGGACAGGGGGCGCCGGCTAATGAAAAACTGTTTTTT. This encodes CASSMGQGAPANEKLFF.